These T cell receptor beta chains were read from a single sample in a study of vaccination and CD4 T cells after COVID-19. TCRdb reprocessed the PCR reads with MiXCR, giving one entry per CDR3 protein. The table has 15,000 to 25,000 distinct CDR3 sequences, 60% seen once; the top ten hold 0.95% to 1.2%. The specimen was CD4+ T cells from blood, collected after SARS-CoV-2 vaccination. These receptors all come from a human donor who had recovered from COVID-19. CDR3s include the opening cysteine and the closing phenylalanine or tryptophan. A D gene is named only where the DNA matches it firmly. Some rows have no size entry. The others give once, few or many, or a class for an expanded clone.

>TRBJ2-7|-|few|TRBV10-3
TGTGCCATCAGTGCCCCGACGCGGGGTGGTACTTACGAGCAGTACTTC
CAISAPTRGGTYEQYF
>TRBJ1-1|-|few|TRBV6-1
TGTGCCAGCGGGGGCGTAAACACTGAAGCTTTCTTT
CASGGVNTEAFF
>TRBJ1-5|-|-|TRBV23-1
TGCGCCAGTAACAATAAGGGCAGTCTTAGCAATCAGCCCCAGCATTTT
CASNNKGSLSNQPQHF
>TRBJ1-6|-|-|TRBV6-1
TGTGCCAGCAGGGCAGGGAGCTCCTATAATTCACCCCTCCACTTT
CASRAGSSYNSPLHF
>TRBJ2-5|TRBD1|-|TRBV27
TGTGCCAGCAGTTTCTTGGGACAGGGTGGAGAGACCCAGTACTTC
CASSFLGQGGETQYF
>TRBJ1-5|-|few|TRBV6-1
TGTGCCAGCAGTGTAGACGGCTATAGCAATCAGCCCCAGCATTTT
CASSVDGYSNQPQHF
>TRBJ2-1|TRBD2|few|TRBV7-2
TGTGCCAGCAGCAGGGGACTAGCGGACAATGAGCAGTTCTTC
CASSRGLADNEQFF
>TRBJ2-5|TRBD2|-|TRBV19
TGTGCCAGTAGCCCAGCGGGATTCAGGGAGACCCAGTACTTC
CASSPAGFRETQYF
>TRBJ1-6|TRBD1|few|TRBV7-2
TGTGCCAGCAGGTCAGGACAGGAAAGCTCCTATAATTCACCCCTCCACTTT
CASRSGQESSYNSPLHF
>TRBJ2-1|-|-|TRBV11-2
TGTGCCAGCGGCCGCACGCACAATGAGCAGTTCTTC
CASGRTHNEQFF
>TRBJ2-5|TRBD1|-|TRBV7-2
TGTGCCAGCAGCTTAATGGAGACAGGGGGCCCAGAGACCCAGTACTTC
CASSLMETGGPETQYF
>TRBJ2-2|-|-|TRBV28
TGTGCCAGCAGTTTAAGGGGGATGAACACCGGGGAGCTGTTTTTT
CASSLRGMNTGELFF
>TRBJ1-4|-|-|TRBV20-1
TGCAGTGCCCCCTCTCCTCGGACAGCTAATGAAAAACTGTTTTTT
CSAPSPRTANEKLFF
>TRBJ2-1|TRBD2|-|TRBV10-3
TGTGCCATCAGTGTAGCCCTAGCGGGGAATTACAATGAGCAGTTCTTC
CAISVALAGNYNEQFF
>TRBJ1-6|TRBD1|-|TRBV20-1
TGCAGTGCTAGTCTTGGGACAGGGAATTCACCCCTCCACTTT
CSASLGTGNSPLHF
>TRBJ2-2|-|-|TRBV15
TGTGCCACCAGCAGAGATCTGGGCCTCTACACCGGGGAGCTGTTTTTT
CATSRDLGLYTGELFF
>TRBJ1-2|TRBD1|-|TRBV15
TGTGCCACCTCTGGGACAGGGGGTGTCGACTATGGCTACACCTTC
CATSGTGGVDYGYTF
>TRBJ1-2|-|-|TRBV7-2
TGTGCCAGCAGCAAACAAGACTATGGCTACACCTTC
CASSKQDYGYTF
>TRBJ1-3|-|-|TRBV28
TGTGCCAGCAGTGGGGAGGGACGGTGGAACACCATATATTTT
CASSGEGRWNTIYF
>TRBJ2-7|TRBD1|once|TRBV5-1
TGCGCCAGCAGCTTTACAGGGGGCGGGCATCCTAGGGAGCAGTACTTC
CASSFTGGGHPREQYF
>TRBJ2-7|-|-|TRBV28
TGTGCCAGCAGTTTGTGGGTTGGGCGGGACGCGATTTCCGAGCAGTACTTC
CASSLWVGRDAISEQYF
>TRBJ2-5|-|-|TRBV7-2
TGTGCCAGCAGCCGTTTCTGGACGGCCCAAGAGACCCAGTACTTC
CASSRFWTAQETQYF
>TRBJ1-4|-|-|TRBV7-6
TGTGCCAGCAGCTTAAACAGCGCAACTAATGAAAAACTGTTTTTT
CASSLNSATNEKLFF
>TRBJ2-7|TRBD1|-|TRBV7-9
TGTGCCAGCAGCTTTGAGGGGGCTTGGTCCTACGAGCAGTACTTC
CASSFEGAWSYEQYF
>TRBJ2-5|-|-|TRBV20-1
TGCAGTGCTAGAGTTAGAGGAGGAGAGACCCAGTACTTC
CSARVRGGETQYF
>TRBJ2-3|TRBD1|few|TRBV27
TGTGCCAGCAGTTTAGACAGGGGGCAGGGTACGCAGTATTTT
CASSLDRGQGTQYF
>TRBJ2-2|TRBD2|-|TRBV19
TGTGCCAGTAGCAATAGCGGGGAGAGCACCGGGGAGCTGTTTTTT
CASSNSGESTGELFF
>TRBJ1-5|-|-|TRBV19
TGTGCCAGTAGACAGGGCCCCAATCAGCCCCAGCATTTT
CASRQGPNQPQHF
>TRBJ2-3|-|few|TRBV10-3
TGTGCCATCAGTGATCCCCGACTGGGGACAGATACGCAGTATTTT
CAISDPRLGTDTQYF
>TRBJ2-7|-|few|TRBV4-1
TGCGCCAGCAGCGGCTTTTTGGGAGTTTCCTTCGAGCAGTACTTC
CASSGFLGVSFEQYF
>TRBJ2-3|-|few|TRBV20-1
TGCAGTGCTGGACACAATACGCAGTATTTT
CSAGHNTQYF
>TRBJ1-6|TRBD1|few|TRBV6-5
TGTGCCAGCAGTTACTTAGGGACAGGGAACTCACCCCTCCACTTT
CASSYLGTGNSPLHF
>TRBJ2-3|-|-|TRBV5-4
TGTGCCAGCAGCTTATCCAGTAGCGCAGATACGCAGTATTTT
CASSLSSSADTQYF
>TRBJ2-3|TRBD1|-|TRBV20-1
TGCAGTGCTAGGTTGAGGGGGCAGGGGGCAGATACGCAGTATTTT
CSARLRGQGADTQYF
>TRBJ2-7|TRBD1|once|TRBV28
TGTGCCAGCAGTCTCCTTCGACAGGGGGCGGCCTACGAGCAGTACTTC
CASSLLRQGAAYEQYF
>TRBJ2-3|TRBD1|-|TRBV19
TGTGCCAGTAGTAAAGACAGGGTAGGCGCAGATACGCAGTATTTT
CASSKDRVGADTQYF
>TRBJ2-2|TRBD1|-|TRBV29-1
TGCAGCGTTGGACAGGGGGTTTTCACCGGGGAGCTGTTTTTT
CSVGQGVFTGELFF